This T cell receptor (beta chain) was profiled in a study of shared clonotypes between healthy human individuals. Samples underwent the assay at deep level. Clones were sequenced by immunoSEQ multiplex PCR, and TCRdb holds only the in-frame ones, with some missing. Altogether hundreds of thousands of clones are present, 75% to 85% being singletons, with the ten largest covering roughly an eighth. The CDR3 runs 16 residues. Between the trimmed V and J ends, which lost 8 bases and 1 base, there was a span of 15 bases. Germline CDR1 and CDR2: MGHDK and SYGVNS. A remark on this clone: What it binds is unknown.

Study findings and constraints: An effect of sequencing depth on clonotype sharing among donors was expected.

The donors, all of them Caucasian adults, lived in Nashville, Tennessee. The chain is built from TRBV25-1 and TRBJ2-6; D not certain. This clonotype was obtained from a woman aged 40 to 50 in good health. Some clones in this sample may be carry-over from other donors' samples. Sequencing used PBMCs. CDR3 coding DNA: TGTGCCAGCTCCCGTGTCCCGGGTTCTGGGGCCAACGTCCTGACTTTC. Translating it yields CASSRVPGSGANVLTF.